The text below deals with one TCR beta chain. This clone was counted once. Its antigen target is currently unknown. No quality values exist for individual bases; no much larger clone is one base distant. The meaning of the sample's time point label: about 28 days (+/-7) after the second vaccine dose. AZD1222 recipients with second doses at about 4 weeks or about 12 weeks were pooled, because spike-specific TCR depth and breadth did not differ between schedules. The vaccinee samples were drawn from two UK trials, COV001 and COV002, one of which was a single-blind randomized controlled phase 2/3 trial testing AZD1222 (ChAdOx1 nCoV-19) in healthy adults. For TCRbeta chain sequencing, PBMC samples were collected from trial participants at day 0 and at day 28 after the second dose. The CDR3 regions of human TCRbeta chains were analyzed by immunosequencing. Regarding the original processing steps: TCRs in the repertoires were matched against a reference library of SARS-CoV-2-specific TCRs that had been generated with the MIRA antigen-specificity platform. Breadth meant the fraction of unique TCRs that were SARS-CoV-2-associated, whereas depth meant the fraction of total T cells that were SARS-CoV-2-associated. Each spike-specific TCR was assigned to its reactive spike region and to a CD4 or CD8 class using the MIRA data. Log10-transformed breadth and depth values were compared by one-way ANOVA with Sidak's multiple comparisons tests. Entries here come from immuneACCESS through TCRdb and include only in-frame sequences with V and J called. Some clones fail to appear in such tables; in the studies checked, an unresolved V gene covers under half of the shortfall, and the cause of the remainder is unknown. The D gene and trimming were derived from the DNA, and the V and J assignments and clone size from that table. The sample data list approximately 110,000 clones, and more than 70% of these were observed just once. The top ten clonotypes cover about 4% of the sample.

This sample is drawn from a study of T cell responses to AZD1222 COVID-19 vaccine (dated by TCRdb to the early 2020s). For context, the study as a whole: A total of 233 trial participants underwent TCR sequencing, of whom 207 received two doses of AZD1222 and approximately 25 received two doses of the MenACWY control vaccine. Trial participants were enrolled into age subgroups of 18-55, 56-69 and 70-plus years, which contained 148, 28 and 57 TCR-sequenced participants, respectively. Broad study findings and their caveats: Spike-specific TCR breadth and depth rose significantly after two AZD1222 doses compared with day 0 and with MenACWY recipients. Conclusions about previously exposed vaccinees are limited because only a handful of AZD1222 recipients were SARS-CoV-2 seropositive at baseline. In the small 56-69-year group, the increase in depth fell short of significance, most likely because of low power. The vaccine-associated CD4 TCRs covered the entire spike protein, and the dominant responses fell in regions 160-218 and 743-854. Reportedly, close to half of the unique spike-specific TCRs recognized epitopes lying outside the regions that are mutated in the B.1.351 and B.1.1.7 variants. Most participants were white British and females outnumbered males, and the authors suggested that clonal diversity may have been underestimated. Because no day 14 peak-response samples were available, repertoires were characterized only after the peak T cell response.

V is clipped by 4 bases and J by 0 bases, and the sequence between their germline boundaries is 13 bases long. From the germline V gene, CDR1 is LGHNA and CDR2 is YSLEER. Measured from the cysteine to the phenylalanine, the CDR3 is 15 residues long. The kept DNA is CDR3 alone, 45 bases in frame from the first base. The rearrangement joined TRBV4-3 to TRBJ2-7; no D gene call is confident. The TCR comes from an adult who received the AZD1222 COVID-19 vaccine. Source: peripheral blood, taken 28 days after the second AZD1222 dose. The nucleotides are TGCGCCAGCAGCCCATCCCTCCTCAGCTCCTACGAGCAGTACTTC. Its product reads: CASSPSLLSSYEQYF.